This TCR beta chain was captured by sequencing in a study of Ad26.COV2.S vaccination and SARS-CoV-2 variants. The table came from immunoSEQ multiplex PCR; TCRdb's copy has only in-frame clones and leaves some out. The sample yields 300,000 to 400,000 clones, approximately 90% seen once. V lost 3 bases to trimming and J lost 2 bases, with 17 bases between them. Germline values: CDR1 MGHRA, CDR2 YSYEKL. CDR3 size: 17 residues. Regarding the study as a whole: Non-spike TCR breadth did not differ much between vaccine and placebo recipients. Once vaccination had occurred, spike-specific CD8+ and CD4+ T cell responses reportedly showed substantial breadth. It is possible that the TCR breadth and depth analyses underestimated the total T cell responses.

To note about this clone: Its antigen is still unknown.

The source of this sequence is a human donor who had recovered from COVID-19. The genes are TRBV4-1 and TRBJ1-3; no clear D. The sequences come from peripheral blood, collected after recovery from COVID-19. CDR3 residues: CASSQGPAGLAGNTIYF. The CDR3 DNA reads as TGCGCCAGCAGCCAGGGTCCCGCGGGCCTCGCTGGAAACACCATATATTTT.